These 27 T cell receptor beta chains share one sample of origin, sequenced in a study of low-dose radiotherapy and immunotherapy resistance in tumors. Time point specified: after trial treatment. The treatment is: LDRT plus nivolumab, ipilimumab, low-dose cyclophosphamide and aspirin (RACIN trial). cDNA synthesis used a TRAV/TRBV-specific primer set for both chains. With a constant-region primer and a V-primer adapter, TCRs were subjected to 20 PCR cycles of amplification. In TCRdb, the reads were re-called with MiXCR into one record per CDR3 protein. The data show more than 70,000 distinct CDR3 sequences, 20% seen once. The input for sequencing was PBMCs, taken after low-dose radiotherapy plus immunotherapy. Source of these receptors: a female donor with ovarian cancer.

Ten or more counts support this clonotype. The genes are TRBV2 and TRBJ1-4, with unresolved D. Germline CDR1 and CDR2: SNHLY and FYNNEI. The length of the CDR3 is 16 residues. With 7 bases removed from V and 4 bases from J, the gap between germline ends came to 19 bases. CDR3 bases: TGTGCCAGCAAGATATCGGCAGGTCTCTTTAATGAAAAACTGTTTTTT. This translates into CASKISAGLFNEKLFF.

This clonotype appeared many times. This chain joins TRBV27 and TRBJ1-1; tentative D call: TRBD1 (5 bases). CDR1 is MNHEY, CDR2 SMNVEV, per germline (reference sequence). The CDR3 contains 13 residues. Trimming shortened V by 1 base and J by 8 bases, and 11 bases separated the two germline ends. CDR3: CASSLWGRNEAFF. CDR3 DNA sequence: TGTGCCAGCAGTTTATGGGGGAGGAACGAAGCTTTCTTT.

In this sample, this clonotype turned up a few times. The V gene is TRBV20-1, the J gene TRBJ2-1, with 9 bases that match TRBD2. The V gene's germline CDR1 is DFQATT and CDR2 SNEGSKA (reference sequence). The CDR3 runs 19 residues. With V trimmed by 5 bases and J by 0 bases, 17 bases remained unmatched. The CDR3 here is CSAPPGGRGGPGSYNEQFF. The CDR3 DNA reads as TGCAGTGCTCCACCGGGGGGGCGGGGGGGACCCGGCTCCTACAATGAGCAGTTCTTC.

This clonotype has at least ten counts. The J gene is TRBJ1-2, the V gene TRBV11-1; tentative D call: TRBD1 (5 bases). Trimming shortened V by 5 bases and J by 4 bases, and 14 bases separated the two germline ends. Germline-derived CDR1 and CDR2 are SGHAT and FQDESV (reference sequence). The CDR3 is 14 amino acids. The CDR3 DNA follows: TGTGCCAGCAGCCGGGACGGATTAACCTATGGCTACACCTTC. Translating it yields CASSRDGLTYGYTF. Supplemented by reference TRBV11-1 and TRBJ1-2, the full variable domain reads EAEVAQSPRYKITEKSQAVAFWCDPISGHATLYWYRQILGQGPELLVQFQDESVVDDSQLPKDRFSAERLKGVDSTLKIQPAELGDSAMYLCASSRDGLTYGYTFGSGTRLTVV.

This sequence joins TRBV15 and TRBJ1-6; no clear D. The CDR3 extends over 14 amino acids. The V gene lost 4 bases and the J gene lost 14 bases, with 18 bases spanning the gap. Germline V lookup: CDR1 LNHNV, CDR2 YYDKDF (reference sequence). CDR3 coding DNA: TGTGCCACCAGCAAGCCGGACGGGCCCATCACCCTCCACTTT. It codes for CATSKPDGPITLHF.

In the case of this clonotype: A read error is the likely source, as a far larger clone sits one nucleotide away. The chain is built from TRBV5-4 and TRBJ2-5; possible D gene TRBD2, 5 bases. V was pared by 3 bases and J by 11 bases, with 26 bases between. This CDR3 contains 16 residues. Per the germline V gene, CDR1 is SGHNT and CDR2 is YYREEE (reference sequence). CDR3 DNA: TGTGCCAGCAGCTCACTTGACTATCCCTCCTACAATGAGCAGTACTTC. Translation gives CASSSLDYPSYNEQYF. Full variable domain (missing parts from reference TRBV5-4 and TRBJ2-5): ETGVTQSPTHLIKTRGQQVTLRCSSQSGHNTVSWYQQALGQGPQFIFQYYREEENGRGNFPPRFSGLQFPNYSSELNVNALELDDSALYLCASSSLDYPSYNEQYFGPGTRLLVL.

For this clonotype: A single base is all that separates this from a far larger clone, so a read error is likely. The genes are TRBV13 and TRBJ2-7; D call uncertain. V lost 6 bases to trimming and J lost 6 bases, with 21 bases between them. The CDR3 contains 15 residues. From germline, CDR1 is PRHDT and CDR2 FYEKMQ (reference sequence). CDR3 coding DNA: TGTGCCAGCAGTGGACGGAGCTGGAGCTTCGGCGAGCAGTACTTC. This codes for CASSGRSWSFGEQYF.

The table lists this clonotype with many counts. V gene TRBV29-1 combines with J gene TRBJ1-1; D call uncertain. This CDR3 has 12 residues. CDR1 and CDR2 (germline): SQVTM, ANQGSEA. V lost 0 bases, J lost 11 bases, and 13 bases lay in between. This CDR3 is CSVEDSPPLAFF. CDR3 sequence (DNA): TGCAGCGTTGAAGATTCTCCACCCTTGGCTTTCTTT.

This clonotype showed up just a few times. The chain joins TRBV30 to TRBJ2-2; D possibly corresponds to TRBD1 (5 bases). The CDR3 contains 12 residues. CDR1 is GTSNPN and CDR2 is SVGIG in the germline V gene (reference sequence). The V gene lost 2 bases and the J gene lost 6 bases, with 7 bases spanning the gap. CDR3 in amino acids: CAWSPGSGELFF. The CDR3 nucleotides read TGTGCCTGGAGTCCAGGGTCCGGGGAGCTGTTTTTT.

This clonotype was recorded at least ten times. The CDR3 nucleotides read TGCGCCAGCAGTAACAGGGGGCGCCGGGAGACCCAGTACTTC. It specifies CASSNRGRRETQYF. This chain links TRBV5-1 with TRBJ2-5; 9 bases are shared with TRBD1. J was trimmed by 5 bases and V by 5 bases; bases with no gene match: 7. The CDR3 totals 14 residues. Per germline, CDR1 SGHRS and CDR2 YFSETQ.

The V call is TRBV10-3, the J call TRBJ2-1, with TRBD2 matching over 7 bases. Germline CDR1 ENHRY, CDR2 SYGVKD. This CDR3 is 14 amino acids long. The V segment lost 6 bases and the J segment 4 bases; nucleotides outside the gene matches: 6. The CDR3 sequence is CAISATSSYNEQFF. CDR3 DNA: TGTGCCATCAGCGCGACTAGCAGTTACAATGAGCAGTTCTTC.

The V and J genes are TRBV28 and TRBJ1-2; 7 positions agree with TRBD1. The CDR3 is made up of 14 amino acids. Trimming removed 5 bases from V and 5 bases from J; junction bases left unmatched: 8. Per germline, CDR1 MDHEN and CDR2 SYDVKM. The CDR3, as DNA: TGTGCCAGCAGTCCAACAGGGGTTCGGTATGGCTACACCTTC. Its protein product is CASSPTGVRYGYTF.

Many counts were recorded for this clonotype. CDR3 nucleotides: TGTGCCAGTAGTATTGAGTCCGGGTACTATGGCTACACCTTC. Translating it yields CASSIESGYYGYTF. The V gene is TRBV19, the J gene TRBJ1-2, with D unclear. Germline V gene sequence: CDR1 LNHDA, CDR2 SQIVND (reference sequence). The germline V and J ends were trimmed by 3 bases and 3 bases, with 11 bases remaining between them. This CDR3 has 14 residues.

This clonotype was observed a few times. This chain joins TRBV2 and TRBJ1-5; D is possibly TRBD1 (6 bases). This CDR3 comprises 19 residues. Trimming removed 4 bases from V and 7 bases from J, with 29 bases in between. CDR1 is SNHLY and CDR2 is FYNNEI in the germline V gene. CDR3 DNA sequence: TGTGCCAGCAGTGTCCGCGACAGGAGAGATTACCAGCCTGAACAGCCCCAGCATTTT. It yields the protein CASSVRDRRDYQPEQPQHF.

This clonotype was seen a handful of times. V and J are TRBV30 and TRBJ1-4, with unresolved D. V lost 5 bases and J 2 bases, leaving 15 bases between the germline ends. CDR3 length equals 15 residues. CDR1 and CDR2 from the germline V gene are GTSNPN and SVGIG (reference sequence). The CDR3 nucleotides read TGTGCCTGGGGAGCAAGCATCGGGACTAATGAAAAACTGTTTTTT. This sequence encodes CAWGASIGTNEKLFF.

Comment on this clonotype: A far larger clone lies a single base away; this is likely a read error. This chain connects TRBV5-1 to TRBJ1-4; D is ambiguous. This CDR3 contains 14 residues. From germline, CDR1 is SGHRS and CDR2 YFSETQ. The CDR3 DNA sequence: TGTGCCAGCAGCTTGGCTGGTCCTAATGAAAAACCGTTTTTT. It specifies CASSLAGPNEKPFF.

In this sample, this clonotype turned up many times. V gene TRBV7-2 combines with J gene TRBJ2-3; D unresolved. This CDR3 has 15 residues. From germline, CDR1 is SGHTA and CDR2 FQGNSA. Trimming shortened V by 3 bases and J by 2 bases, and 12 bases separated the two germline ends. CDR3 sequence reads: CASSLAPSDTDTQYF. For the CDR3, the DNA is TGTGCCAGCAGCTTGGCTCCCTCTGACACAGATACGCAGTATTTT.

This clonotype was seen repeatedly, ten times or more. The gene calls are TRBV12-3 or TRBV12-4 and TRBJ2-3; D is possibly TRBD2 (5 bases). This CDR3 is built from 15 residues. V dropped 4 bases and J dropped 4 bases, with 15 bases sitting between them. CDR3 sequence reads: CASSSGLGGPDTQYF. CDR3 nucleotide sequence: TGTGCCAGCAGTTCTGGCCTAGGAGGACCAGATACGCAGTATTTT.

To note about this clonotype: It is likely a read error: a sequence one base away is far more abundant. V is TRBV2 and J is TRBJ2-1; D may be TRBD1 (5 bases). Trimming shortened V by 4 bases and J by 10 bases, and 11 bases separated the two germline ends. The CDR3 spans 12 residues. Germline lookup yields CDR1 SNHLY and CDR2 FYNNEI. This chain's CDR3 is CASSVQAYEQFF. The CDR3 DNA sequence: TGTGCCAGCAGTGTACAGGCCTACGAGCAGTTCTTC.

Ten or more counts support this clonotype. The CDR3 is CASSKEGGYNSPLHF. The CDR3 coding sequence is TGTGCCAGCAGCAAGGAAGGGGGTTACAATTCACCCCTCCACTTT. The chain recombines TRBV9 with TRBJ1-6, with D possibly being TRBD1 (6 bases). V dropped 4 bases and J dropped 7 bases, with 15 bases sitting between them. This CDR3 spans 15 amino acids. Germline CDR1 SGDLS, CDR2 YYNGEE.

This clonotype was picked up many times. The chain employs TRBV6-6 and TRBJ2-5, with 8 positions matching TRBD2. Germline CDR1 and CDR2: MNHNY and SVGAGI (reference sequence). V lost 4 bases to trimming and J lost 4 bases; unmatched junction nucleotides: 8. The CDR3 spans 15 residues. CDR3 region: CASSFGGTSGETQYF. CDR3 coding DNA: TGTGCCAGCAGTTTCGGAGGGACTAGTGGAGAGACCCAGTACTTC.

Worth noting for this clonotype: No DNA is shown, since the ends of the CDR3 on it are uncertain; the CDR3 is the one TCRdb lists. The genes are TRBV26 and TRBJ2-2; TRBD1 is taken as the D call from the table, unchecked against the DNA. TRBV26 is a pseudogene segment. Inclusive of both ends, the CDR3 amounts to 16 amino acids. CDR3 sequence: CASSPGDRVTGELFFF.

This clonotype has just a few counts. This chain joins TRBV30 and TRBJ1-1; the D is unclear. V lost 0 bases and J lost 5, with 13 bases in between. The germline CDR1 and CDR2 sequences are GTSNPN and SVGIG (reference sequence). This CDR3 comprises 14 residues. The CDR3 is CAWSVNGFWTEAFF. CDR3 sequence (DNA): TGTGCCTGGAGTGTAAATGGTTTCTGGACTGAAGCTTTCTTT.

The table lists this clonotype with many counts. The chain is built from TRBV29-1 and TRBJ2-7; 9 nucleotides align to TRBD1. CDR1 is SQVTM and CDR2 is ANQGSEA in the germline V gene. J gave up 5 bases and V 6 bases, and 11 bases lay outside the gene matches. The CDR3 runs to 14 residues. CDR3 protein: CSVRTGGPFDEQYF. The CDR3 DNA is TGCAGCGTCCGAACAGGGGGCCCCTTCGACGAGCAGTACTTC.

This clonotype has a count of ten or more. The CDR3 reads CASSVNRLAGGEQFF. The CDR3 nucleotides read TGTGCCAGCAGTGTCAACAGACTAGCGGGCGGTGAGCAGTTCTTC. This sequence joins TRBV2 and TRBJ2-1; 10 positions match TRBD2. This CDR3 region has 15 residues. Germline-derived CDR1 and CDR2 are SNHLY and FYNNEI. V shed 4 bases and J 9 bases; nucleotides not matched to a gene: 9. The full variable domain, in which reference TRBV2 and TRBJ2-1 provide the parts outside the CDR3, is EPEVTQTPSHQVTQMGQEVILRCVPISNHLYFYWYRQILGQKVEFLVSFYNNEISEKSEIFDDQFSVERPDGSNFTLKIRSTKLEDSAMYFCASSVNRLAGGEQFFGPGTRLTVL.

This clonotype was counted at least ten times. The V and J genes are TRBV6-2 or TRBV6-3 and TRBJ1-2; no firm D call. Germline lookup yields CDR1 MNHEY and CDR2 SVGEGT. V lost 7 bases and J lost 5, with 14 bases in between. The CDR3 contains 13 residues. The CDR3 sequence: CASTTQWRYGYTF. CDR3 nucleotides: TGTGCCAGCACGACCCAATGGCGGTATGGCTACACCTTC.

This clonotype was counted at least ten times. J is TRBJ1-5 and V is TRBV4-2; no clear D. The CDR3 has 15 residues. V lost 0 bases to trimming and J lost 7 bases, with 13 bases between them. The germline V gene encodes CDR1 LGHNA and CDR2 YNFKEQ. In DNA form, the CDR3 reads TGTGCCAGCAGCCAAGATTATGGTGGGCACCAGCCCCAGCATTTT. It translates to CASSQDYGGHQPQHF.